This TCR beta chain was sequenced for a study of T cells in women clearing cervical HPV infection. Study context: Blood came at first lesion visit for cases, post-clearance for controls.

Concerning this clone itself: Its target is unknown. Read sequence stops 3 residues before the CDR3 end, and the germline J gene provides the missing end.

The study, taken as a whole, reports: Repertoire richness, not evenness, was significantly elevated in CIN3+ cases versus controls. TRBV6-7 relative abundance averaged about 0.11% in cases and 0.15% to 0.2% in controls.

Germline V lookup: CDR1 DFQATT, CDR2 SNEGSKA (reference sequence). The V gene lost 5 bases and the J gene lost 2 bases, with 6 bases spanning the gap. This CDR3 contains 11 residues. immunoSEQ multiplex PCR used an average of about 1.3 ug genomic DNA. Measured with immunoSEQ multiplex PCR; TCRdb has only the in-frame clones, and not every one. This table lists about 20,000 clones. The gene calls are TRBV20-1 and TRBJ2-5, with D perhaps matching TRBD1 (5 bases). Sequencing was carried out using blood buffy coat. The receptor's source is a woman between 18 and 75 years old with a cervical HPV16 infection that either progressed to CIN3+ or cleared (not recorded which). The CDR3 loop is CSAQGQETQYF. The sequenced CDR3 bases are TGCAGTGCTCAGGGTCAAGAGACC.